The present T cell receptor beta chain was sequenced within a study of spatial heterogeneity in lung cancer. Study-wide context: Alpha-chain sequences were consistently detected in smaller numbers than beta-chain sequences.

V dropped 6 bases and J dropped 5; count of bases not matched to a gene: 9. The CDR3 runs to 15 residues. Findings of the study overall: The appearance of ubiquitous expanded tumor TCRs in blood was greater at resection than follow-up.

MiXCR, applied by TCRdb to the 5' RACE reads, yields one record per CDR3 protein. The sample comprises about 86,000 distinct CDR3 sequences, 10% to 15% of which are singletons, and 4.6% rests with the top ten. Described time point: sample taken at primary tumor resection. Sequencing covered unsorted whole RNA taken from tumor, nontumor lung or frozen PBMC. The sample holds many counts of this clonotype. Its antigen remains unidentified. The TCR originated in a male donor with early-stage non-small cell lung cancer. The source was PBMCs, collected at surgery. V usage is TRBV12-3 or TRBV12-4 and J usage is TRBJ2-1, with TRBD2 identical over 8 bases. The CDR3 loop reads CASSLRLALNNEQFF. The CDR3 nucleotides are TGTGCCAGCAGCCTTAGACTAGCGCTTAACAATGAGCAGTTCTTC.